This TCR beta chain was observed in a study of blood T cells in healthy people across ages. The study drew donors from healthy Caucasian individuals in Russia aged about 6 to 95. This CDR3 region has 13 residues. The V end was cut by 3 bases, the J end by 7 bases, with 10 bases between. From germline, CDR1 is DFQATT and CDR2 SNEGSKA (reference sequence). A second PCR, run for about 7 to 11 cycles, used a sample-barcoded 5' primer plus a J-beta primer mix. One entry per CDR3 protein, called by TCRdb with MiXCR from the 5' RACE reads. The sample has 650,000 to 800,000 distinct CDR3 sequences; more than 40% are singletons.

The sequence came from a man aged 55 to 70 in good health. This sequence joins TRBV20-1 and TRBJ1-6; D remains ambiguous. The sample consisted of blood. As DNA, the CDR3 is TGCAGTGCTAGGACTCACTTAAATTCACCCCTCCACTTT. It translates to CSARTHLNSPLHF.